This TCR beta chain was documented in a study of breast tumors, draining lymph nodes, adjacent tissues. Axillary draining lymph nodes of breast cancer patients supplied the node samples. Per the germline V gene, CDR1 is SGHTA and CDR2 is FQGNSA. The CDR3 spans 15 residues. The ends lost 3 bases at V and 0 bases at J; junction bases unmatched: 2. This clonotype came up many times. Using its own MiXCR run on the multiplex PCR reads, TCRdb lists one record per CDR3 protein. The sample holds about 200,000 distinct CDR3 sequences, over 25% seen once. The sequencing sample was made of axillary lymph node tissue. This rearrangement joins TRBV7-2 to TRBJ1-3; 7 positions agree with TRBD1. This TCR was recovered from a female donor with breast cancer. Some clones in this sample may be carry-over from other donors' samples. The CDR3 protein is CASSLRGLSGNTIYF. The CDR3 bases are TGTGCCAGCAGCTTGAGGGGGCTCTCTGGAAACACCATATATTTT. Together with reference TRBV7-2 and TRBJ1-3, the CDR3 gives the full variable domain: GAGVSQSPSNKVTEKGKDVELRCDPISGHTALYWYRQSLGQGLEFLIYFQGNSAPDKSGLPSDRFSAERTGGSVSTLTIQRTQQEDSAVYLCASSLRGLSGNTIYFGEGSWLTVV.